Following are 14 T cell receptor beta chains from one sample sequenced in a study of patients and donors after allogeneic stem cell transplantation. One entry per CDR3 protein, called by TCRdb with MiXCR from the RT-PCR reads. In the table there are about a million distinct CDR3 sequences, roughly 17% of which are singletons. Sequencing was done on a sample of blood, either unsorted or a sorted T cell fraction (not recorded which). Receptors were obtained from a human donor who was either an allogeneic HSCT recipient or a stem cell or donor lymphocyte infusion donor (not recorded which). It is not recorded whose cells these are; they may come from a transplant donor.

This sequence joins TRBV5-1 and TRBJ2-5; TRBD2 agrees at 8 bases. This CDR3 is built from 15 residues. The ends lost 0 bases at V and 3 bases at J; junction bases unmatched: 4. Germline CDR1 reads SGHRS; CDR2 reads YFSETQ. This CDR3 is CASSLGPGLEETQYF. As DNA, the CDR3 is TGCGCCAGCAGCTTGGGGCCGGGACTAGAAGAGACCCAGTACTTC. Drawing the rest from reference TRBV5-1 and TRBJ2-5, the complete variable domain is KAGVTQTPRYLIKTRGQQVTLSCSPISGHRSVSWYQQTPGQGLQFLFEYFSETQRNKGNFPGRFSGRQFSNSRSEMNVSTLELGDSALYLCASSLGPGLEETQYFGPGTRLLVL.

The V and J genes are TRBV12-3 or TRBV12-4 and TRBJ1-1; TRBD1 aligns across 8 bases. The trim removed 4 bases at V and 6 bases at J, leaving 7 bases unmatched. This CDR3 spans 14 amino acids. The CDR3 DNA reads TGTGCCAGCAGTTCCCAACCACAGGGGGCTGAAGCTTTCTTT. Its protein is CASSSQPQGAEAFF.

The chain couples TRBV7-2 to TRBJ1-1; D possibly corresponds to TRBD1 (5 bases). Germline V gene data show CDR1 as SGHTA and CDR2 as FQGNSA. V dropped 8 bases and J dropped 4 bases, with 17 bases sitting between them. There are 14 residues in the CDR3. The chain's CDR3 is CASDYNGAGTEAFF. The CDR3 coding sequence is TGTGCCAGCGATTACAACGGGGCGGGCACTGAAGCTTTCTTT.

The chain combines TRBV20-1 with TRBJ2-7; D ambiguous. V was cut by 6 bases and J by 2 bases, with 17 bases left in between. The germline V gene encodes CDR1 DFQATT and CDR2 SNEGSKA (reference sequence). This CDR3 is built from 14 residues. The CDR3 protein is CSAPRRGPAYEQYF. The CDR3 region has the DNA TGCAGTGCCCCCAGGCGAGGCCCAGCCTACGAGCAGTACTTC.

The CDR3 here is CASSVPGAGGNIEQFF. CDR3 DNA sequence: TGTGCCAGCAGCGTCCCTGGCGCGGGAGGGAACATTGAGCAGTTCTTC. The chain uses TRBV9 and TRBJ2-1; 9 bases match TRBD2. The CDR3 length is 16 residues. The germline V gene encodes CDR1 SGDLS and CDR2 YYNGEE. V gave up 2 bases and J gave up 9 bases; unmatched junction bases: 12.

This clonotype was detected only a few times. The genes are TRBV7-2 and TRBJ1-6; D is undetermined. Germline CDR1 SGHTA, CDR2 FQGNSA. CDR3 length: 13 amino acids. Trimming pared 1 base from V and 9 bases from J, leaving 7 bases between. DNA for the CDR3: TGTGCCAGCAGCTTAGACTGGGTTTCACCCCTCCACTTT. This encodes CASSLDWVSPLHF.

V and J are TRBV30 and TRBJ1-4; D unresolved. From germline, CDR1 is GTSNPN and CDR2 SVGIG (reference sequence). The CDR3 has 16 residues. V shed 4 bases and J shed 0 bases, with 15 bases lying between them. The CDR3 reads CAWKNWGRATNEKLFF. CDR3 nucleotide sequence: TGTGCCTGGAAAAACTGGGGTAGAGCAACTAATGAAAAACTGTTTTTT.

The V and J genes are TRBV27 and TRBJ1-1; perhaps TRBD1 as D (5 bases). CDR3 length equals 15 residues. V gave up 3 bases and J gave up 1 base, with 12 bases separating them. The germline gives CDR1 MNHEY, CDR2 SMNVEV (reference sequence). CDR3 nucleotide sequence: TGTGCCAGCAGTTTTTATGGGGCCCAGAACACTGAAGCTTTCTTT. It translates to CASSFYGAQNTEAFF.

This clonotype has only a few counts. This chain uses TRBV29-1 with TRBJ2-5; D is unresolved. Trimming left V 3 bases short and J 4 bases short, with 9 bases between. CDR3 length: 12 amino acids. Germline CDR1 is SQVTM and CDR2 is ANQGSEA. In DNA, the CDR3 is TGCAGCGTTGATTGGGAACGAGAGACCCAGTACTTC. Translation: CSVDWERETQYF.

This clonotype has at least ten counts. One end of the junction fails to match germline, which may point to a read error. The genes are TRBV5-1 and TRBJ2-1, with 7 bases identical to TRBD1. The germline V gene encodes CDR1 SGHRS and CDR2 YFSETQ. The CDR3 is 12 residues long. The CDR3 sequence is CASSPGGNEQFF. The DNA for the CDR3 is TGTGCCAGCAGCCCAGGGGGCAATGAGCAGTTCTTC.

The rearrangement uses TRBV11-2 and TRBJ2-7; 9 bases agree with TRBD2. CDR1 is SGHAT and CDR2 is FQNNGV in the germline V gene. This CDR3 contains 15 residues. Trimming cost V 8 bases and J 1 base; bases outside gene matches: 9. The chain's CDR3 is CASLMRGGGSYEQYF. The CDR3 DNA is TGTGCCAGCCTCATGCGCGGGGGGGGTTCCTACGAGCAGTACTTC.

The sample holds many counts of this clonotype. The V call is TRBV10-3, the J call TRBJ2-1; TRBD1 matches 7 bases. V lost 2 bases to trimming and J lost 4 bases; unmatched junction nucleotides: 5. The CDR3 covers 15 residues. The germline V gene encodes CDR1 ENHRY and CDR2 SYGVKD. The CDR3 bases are TGTGCCATCAGTGAGAAACAGGGGTTATACAATGAGCAGTTCTTC. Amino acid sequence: CAISEKQGLYNEQFF.

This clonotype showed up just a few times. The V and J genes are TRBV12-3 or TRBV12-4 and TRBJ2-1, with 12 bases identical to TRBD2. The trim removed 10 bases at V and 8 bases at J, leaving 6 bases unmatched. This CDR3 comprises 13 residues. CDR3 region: CATARLAGDEQFF. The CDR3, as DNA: TGTGCCACCGCCAGACTAGCGGGAGATGAGCAGTTCTTC.

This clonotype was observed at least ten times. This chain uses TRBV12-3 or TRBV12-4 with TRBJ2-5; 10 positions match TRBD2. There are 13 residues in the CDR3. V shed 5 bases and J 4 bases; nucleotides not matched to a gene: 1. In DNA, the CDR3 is TGTGCCAGCAGTCAGCGGGAGGGAGAGACCCAGTACTTC. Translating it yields CASSQREGETQYF.